These T cell receptor beta chains were read from a single sample in a study of human T cells and chemical hapten exposure. TCRdb reprocessed the 5' RACE reads with MiXCR, giving one entry per CDR3 protein. This sample yields roughly 82,000 distinct CDR3 sequences, of which 15% to 20% are seen a single time; under 7.5% belongs to the top ten. These receptors were taken from a female donor in good health. CDR3s leave out the opening cysteine and the closing phenylalanine or tryptophan.

j_call v_call cdr3_aa
TRBJ1-1 TRBV13 ASSLGRTGGKGAF
TRBJ2-3 TRBV5-1 ASSLGTSGSLTDTQY
TRBJ2-7 TRBV5-1 ASSLDIYEQY
TRBJ1-5 TRBV12-3/TRBV12-4 ASSVGGDQPQH
TRBJ2-1 TRBV12-3/TRBV12-4 ASRRGGQGFDEQF
TRBJ1-2 TRBV28 ASSLRLYGYT
TRBJ2-7 TRBV20-1 SARDFRGPDEQY
TRBJ1-1 TRBV12-3/TRBV12-4 ASRPGPRDTEAF
TRBJ2-5 TRBV20-1 SAPTSGSSIETQY
TRBJ2-1 TRBV6-2/TRBV6-3 ASRTGPEMF
TRBJ1-3 TRBV9 ASSVSGNTIY
TRBJ2-6 TRBV30 AREGERGGSGANVLT
TRBJ2-3 TRBV5-6 ASSLKGTDTQY
TRBJ2-7 TRBV7-2 ASSLVDGAGASYEQY
TRBJ2-1 TRBV3-1 ASSQLGVPRF
TRBJ1-1 TRBV9 ASSTDVNTEAF
TRBJ2-7 TRBV4-3 ASSQGDRGPYEQY
TRBJ2-2 TRBV2 AGDRVRAGELF
TRBJ1-6 TRBV5-5 ASSPQGNSPLH
TRBJ2-7 TRBV30 AWSQGFSYEQY
TRBJ2-3 TRBV20-1 SARDWRLAEITDTQY
TRBJ1-5 TRBV20-1 SADRTGVSNQPQH
TRBJ1-1 TRBV27 ASSPSRPRGGAF
TRBJ2-3 TRBV4-3 ASSQGPAGGTQFTVTQY
TRBJ1-2 TRBV10-3 AISARGEANYGYT
TRBJ2-1 TRBV7-2 ASSLEGGIVAANNEQF
TRBJ1-4 TRBV9 ASSFRRCEKLF
TRBJ2-3 TRBV5-1 ASSLEGGDTQY
TRBJ2-1 TRBV29-1 SVTETSGYNEQF
TRBJ2-7 TRBV6-6 ASISGTENYEQY